This T cell receptor (beta chain) was found in a study of radiation and T cells in renal cell carcinoma. Study-wide points: In blood, top tumor clones expanded by 2 weeks, shrinking by 4. No pretreatment tumor biopsies were available for baseline clonotypes.

Regarding time point: blood 2 weeks post-SBRT. Stated treatment: 15 Gy SBRT to primary tumor, nephrectomy 4 weeks later. Blood was sampled at baseline, 2 weeks and 4 weeks after SBRT. The patient's renal cell carcinoma had clear cell pathology. As concerns this clone: Its antigen remains unidentified.

Sequencing was performed with immunoSEQ multiplex PCR; in TCRdb, only in-frame clones are kept and a portion is missing. The sample has some 60,000 clones; around 80% are singletons. The source was blood, collected from a patient whose treatment included radiotherapy and nephrectomy. This sequence was found in a man in his 60s with renal cell carcinoma.

This chain's CDR3 is CASRITGVEAFF. In DNA form, the CDR3 reads TGTGCCAGCAGAATTACAGGAGTTGAAGCTTTCTTT. V usage is TRBV6-1 and J usage is TRBJ1-1; possibly TRBD1 for D (5 bases). V lost 6 bases and J 7 bases, leaving 12 bases between the germline ends. The CDR3 has 12 residues. The germline V gene encodes CDR1 MNHNS and CDR2 SASEGT.